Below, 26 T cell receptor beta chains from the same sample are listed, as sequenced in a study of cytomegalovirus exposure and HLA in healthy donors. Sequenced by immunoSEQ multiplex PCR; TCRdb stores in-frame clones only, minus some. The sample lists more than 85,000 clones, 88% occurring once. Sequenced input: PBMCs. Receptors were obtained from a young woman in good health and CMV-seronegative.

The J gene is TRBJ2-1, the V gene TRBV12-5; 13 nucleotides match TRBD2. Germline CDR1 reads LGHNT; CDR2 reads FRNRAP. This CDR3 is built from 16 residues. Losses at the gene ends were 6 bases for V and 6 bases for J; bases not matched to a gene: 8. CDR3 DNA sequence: TGTGCTAGTGGAAACCCCGGACTAGCGGGAGCCAATGAGCAGTTCTTC. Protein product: CASGNPGLAGANEQFF.

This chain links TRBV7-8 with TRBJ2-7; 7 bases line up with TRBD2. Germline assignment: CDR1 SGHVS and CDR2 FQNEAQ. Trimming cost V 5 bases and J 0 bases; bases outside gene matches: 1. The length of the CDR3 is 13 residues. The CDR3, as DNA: TGTGCCAGCAGCCGGACTAGCTCCTACGAGCAGTACTTC. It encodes CASSRTSSYEQYF.

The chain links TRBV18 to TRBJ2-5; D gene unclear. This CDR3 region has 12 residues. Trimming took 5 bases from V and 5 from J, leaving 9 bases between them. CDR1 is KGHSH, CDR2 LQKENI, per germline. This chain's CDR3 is CASSDSSETQYF. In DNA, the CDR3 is TGTGCCAGCTCAGATAGTTCGGAGACCCAGTACTTC. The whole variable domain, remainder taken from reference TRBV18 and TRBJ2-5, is NAGVMQNPRHLVRRRGQEARLRCSPMKGHSHVYWYRQLPEEGLKFMVYLQKENIIDESGMPKERFSAEFPKEGPSILRIQQVVRGDSAAYFCASSDSSETQYFGPGTRLLVL.

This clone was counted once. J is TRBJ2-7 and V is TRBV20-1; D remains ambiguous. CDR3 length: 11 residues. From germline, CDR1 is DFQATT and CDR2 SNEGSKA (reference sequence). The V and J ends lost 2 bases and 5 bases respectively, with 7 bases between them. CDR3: CSARIVDEQYF. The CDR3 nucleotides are TGCAGTGCTAGAATTGTCGACGAGCAGTACTTC.

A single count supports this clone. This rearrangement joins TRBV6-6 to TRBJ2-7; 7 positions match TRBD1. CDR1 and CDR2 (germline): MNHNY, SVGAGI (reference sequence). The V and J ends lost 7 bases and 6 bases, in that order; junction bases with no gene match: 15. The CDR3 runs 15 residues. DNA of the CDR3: TGTGCCAGCAAACAGGGGCCGGGACCAGTCGCCGAGCAGTACTTC. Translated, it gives CASKQGPGPVAEQYF.

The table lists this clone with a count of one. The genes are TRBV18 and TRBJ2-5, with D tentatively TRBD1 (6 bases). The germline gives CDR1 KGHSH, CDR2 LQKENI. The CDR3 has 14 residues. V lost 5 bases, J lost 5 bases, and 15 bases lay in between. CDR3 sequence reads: CASSFQGLEETQYF. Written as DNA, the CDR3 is TGTGCCAGCTCATTCCAGGGGTTAGAGGAGACCCAGTACTTC.

CDR3 protein: CASTQGGSGNTIYF. The CDR3 nucleotides read TGTGCCAGCACCCAAGGGGGCTCTGGAAACACCATATATTTT. The V call is TRBV28, the J call TRBJ1-3; D might be TRBD1 (6 bases). Germline V gene data show CDR1 as MDHEN and CDR2 as SYDVKM. The ends were cut back, 7 bases at V and 0 bases at J, with 10 bases in the middle. This CDR3 comprises 14 residues.

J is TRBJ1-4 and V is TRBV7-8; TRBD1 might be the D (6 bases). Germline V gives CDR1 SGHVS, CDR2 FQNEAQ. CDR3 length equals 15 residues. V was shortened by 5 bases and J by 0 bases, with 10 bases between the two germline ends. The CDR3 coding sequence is TGTGCCAGCAGCGCCAACAGGGCAACTAATGAAAAACTGTTTTTT. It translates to CASSANRATNEKLFF.

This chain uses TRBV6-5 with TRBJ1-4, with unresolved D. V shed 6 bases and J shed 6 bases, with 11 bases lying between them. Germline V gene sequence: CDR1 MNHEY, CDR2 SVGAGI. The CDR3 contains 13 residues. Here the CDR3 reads CASSNSYYEKLFF. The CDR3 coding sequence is TGTGCCAGCAGCAACAGCTATTATGAAAAACTGTTTTTT.

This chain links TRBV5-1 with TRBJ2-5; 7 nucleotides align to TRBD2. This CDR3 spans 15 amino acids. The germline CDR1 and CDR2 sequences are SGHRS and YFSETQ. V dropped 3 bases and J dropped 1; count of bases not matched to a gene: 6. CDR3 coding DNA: TGCGCCAGCAGCTCGCCGGGAGGAATCCAAGAGACCCAGTACTTC. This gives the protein CASSSPGGIQETQYF.

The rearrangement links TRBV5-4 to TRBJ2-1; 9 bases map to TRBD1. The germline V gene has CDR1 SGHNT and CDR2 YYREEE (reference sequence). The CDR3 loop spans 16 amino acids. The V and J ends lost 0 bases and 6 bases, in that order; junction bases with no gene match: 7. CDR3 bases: TGTGCCAGCAGCTTGGATGACAGGGGGTTTGGCAATGAGCAGTTCTTC. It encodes CASSLDDRGFGNEQFF.

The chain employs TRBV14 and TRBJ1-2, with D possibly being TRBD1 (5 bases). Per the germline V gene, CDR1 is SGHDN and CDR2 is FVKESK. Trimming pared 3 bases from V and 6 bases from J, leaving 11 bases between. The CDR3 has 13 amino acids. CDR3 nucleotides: TGTGCCAGCAGCCATACCAGACAGAATGGCTACACCTTC. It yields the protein CASSHTRQNGYTF.

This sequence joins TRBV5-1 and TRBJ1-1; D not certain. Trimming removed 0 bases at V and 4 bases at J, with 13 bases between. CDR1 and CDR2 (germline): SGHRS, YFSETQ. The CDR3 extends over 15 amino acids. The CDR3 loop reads CASSLALPSGTEAFF. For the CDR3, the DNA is TGCGCCAGCAGCTTGGCCCTCCCCTCGGGCACTGAAGCTTTCTTT.

The CDR3 bases are TGTGCCAGCTCACCGCAGCGGGACGGAACCTCCTACGAGCAGTACTTC. It specifies CASSPQRDGTSYEQYF. This sequence joins TRBV18 and TRBJ2-7; 7 nucleotides line up with TRBD2. J was trimmed by 0 bases and V by 3 bases; bases with no gene match: 8. The CDR3 totals 16 residues. Germline loops: CDR1 KGHSH, CDR2 LQKENI.

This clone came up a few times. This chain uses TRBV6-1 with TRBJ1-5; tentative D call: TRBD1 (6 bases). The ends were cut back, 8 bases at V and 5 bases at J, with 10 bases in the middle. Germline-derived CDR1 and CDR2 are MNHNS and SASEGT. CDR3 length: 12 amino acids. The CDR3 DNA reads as TGTGCCAGCCGGGACAAAGATCAGCCCCAGCATTTT. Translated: CASRDKDQPQHF.

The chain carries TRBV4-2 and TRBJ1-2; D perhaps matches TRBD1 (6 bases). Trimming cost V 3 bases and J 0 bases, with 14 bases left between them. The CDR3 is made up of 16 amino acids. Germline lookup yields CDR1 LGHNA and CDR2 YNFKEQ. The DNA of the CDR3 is TGTGCCAGCAGCCAGGCGCAGGGGAAAACTAACTATGGCTACACCTTC. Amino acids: CASSQAQGKTNYGYTF.

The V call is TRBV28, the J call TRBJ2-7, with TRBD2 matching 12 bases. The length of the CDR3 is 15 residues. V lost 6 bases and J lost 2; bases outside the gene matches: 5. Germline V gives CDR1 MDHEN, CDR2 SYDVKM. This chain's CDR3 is CASRPTSGGTYEQYF. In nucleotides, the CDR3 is TGTGCCAGCAGACCAACTAGCGGGGGGACCTACGAGCAGTACTTC.

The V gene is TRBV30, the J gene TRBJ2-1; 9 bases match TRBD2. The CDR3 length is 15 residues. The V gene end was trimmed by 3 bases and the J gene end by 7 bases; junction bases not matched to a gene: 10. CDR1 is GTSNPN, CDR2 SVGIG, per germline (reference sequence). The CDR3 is CAWRLPSGETNEQFF. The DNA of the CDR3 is TGTGCCTGGAGACTCCCTAGCGGGGAAACTAATGAGCAGTTCTTC.

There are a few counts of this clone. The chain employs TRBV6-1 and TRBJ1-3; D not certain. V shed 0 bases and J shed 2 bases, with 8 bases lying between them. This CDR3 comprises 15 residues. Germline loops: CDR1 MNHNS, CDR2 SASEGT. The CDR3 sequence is CASSEAPRTGNTIYF. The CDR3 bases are TGTGCCAGCAGTGAAGCCCCCAGAACTGGAAACACCATATATTTT.

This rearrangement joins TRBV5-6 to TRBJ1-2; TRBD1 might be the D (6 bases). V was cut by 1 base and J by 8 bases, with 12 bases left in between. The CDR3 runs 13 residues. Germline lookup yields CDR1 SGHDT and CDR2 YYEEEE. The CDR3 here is CASSLRGGIGYTF. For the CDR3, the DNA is TGTGCCAGCAGCTTGAGAGGGGGAATAGGCTACACCTTC. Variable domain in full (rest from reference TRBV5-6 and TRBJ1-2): DAGVTQSPTHLIKTRGQQVTLRCSPKSGHDTVSWYQQALGQGPQFIFQYYEEEERQRGNFPDRFSGHQFPNYSSELNVNALLLGDSALYLCASSLRGGIGYTFGSGTRLTVV.

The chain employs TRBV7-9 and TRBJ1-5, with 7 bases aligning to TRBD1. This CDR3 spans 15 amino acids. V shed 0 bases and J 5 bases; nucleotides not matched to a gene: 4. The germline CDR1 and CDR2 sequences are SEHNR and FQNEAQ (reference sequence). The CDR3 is CASSLAWDSDQPQHF. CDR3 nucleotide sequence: TGTGCCAGCAGCTTAGCTTGGGACAGCGATCAGCCCCAGCATTTT.

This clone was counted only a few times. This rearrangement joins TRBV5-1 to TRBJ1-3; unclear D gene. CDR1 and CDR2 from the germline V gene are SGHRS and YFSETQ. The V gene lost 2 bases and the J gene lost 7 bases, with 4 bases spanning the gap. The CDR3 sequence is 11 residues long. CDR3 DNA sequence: TGCGCCAGCAGCTTTGGCAACACCATATATTTT. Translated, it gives CASSFGNTIYF. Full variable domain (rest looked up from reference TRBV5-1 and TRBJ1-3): KAGVTQTPRYLIKTRGQQVTLSCSPISGHRSVSWYQQTPGQGLQFLFEYFSETQRNKGNFPGRFSGRQFSNSRSEMNVSTLELGDSALYLCASSFGNTIYFGEGSWLTVV.

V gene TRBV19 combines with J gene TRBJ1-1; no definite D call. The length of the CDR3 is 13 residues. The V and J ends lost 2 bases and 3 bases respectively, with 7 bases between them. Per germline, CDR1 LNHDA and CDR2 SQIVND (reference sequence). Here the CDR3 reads CASSINADTEAFF. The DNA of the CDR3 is TGTGCCAGTAGTATAAACGCGGACACTGAAGCTTTCTTT.

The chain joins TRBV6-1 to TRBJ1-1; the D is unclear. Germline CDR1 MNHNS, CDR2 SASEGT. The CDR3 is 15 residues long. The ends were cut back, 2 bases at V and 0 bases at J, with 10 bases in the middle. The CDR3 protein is CASSEQPTVNTEAFF. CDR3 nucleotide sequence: TGTGCCAGCAGTGAACAGCCTACAGTGAACACTGAAGCTTTCTTT.

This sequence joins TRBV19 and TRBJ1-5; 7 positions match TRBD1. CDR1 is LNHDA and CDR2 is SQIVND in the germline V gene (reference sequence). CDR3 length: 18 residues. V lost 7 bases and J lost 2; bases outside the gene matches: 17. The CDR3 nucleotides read TGTGCCAGTACCTCGAGGACAGGAAGTGGTGGGGGCAATCAGCCCCAGCATTTT. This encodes CASTSRTGSGGGNQPQHF.

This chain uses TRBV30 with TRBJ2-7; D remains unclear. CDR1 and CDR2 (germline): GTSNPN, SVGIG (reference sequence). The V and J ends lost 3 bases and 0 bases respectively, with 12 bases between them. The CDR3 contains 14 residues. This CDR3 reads CAWRITGASYEQYF. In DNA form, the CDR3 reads TGTGCCTGGAGGATCACCGGAGCCTCCTACGAGCAGTACTTC.